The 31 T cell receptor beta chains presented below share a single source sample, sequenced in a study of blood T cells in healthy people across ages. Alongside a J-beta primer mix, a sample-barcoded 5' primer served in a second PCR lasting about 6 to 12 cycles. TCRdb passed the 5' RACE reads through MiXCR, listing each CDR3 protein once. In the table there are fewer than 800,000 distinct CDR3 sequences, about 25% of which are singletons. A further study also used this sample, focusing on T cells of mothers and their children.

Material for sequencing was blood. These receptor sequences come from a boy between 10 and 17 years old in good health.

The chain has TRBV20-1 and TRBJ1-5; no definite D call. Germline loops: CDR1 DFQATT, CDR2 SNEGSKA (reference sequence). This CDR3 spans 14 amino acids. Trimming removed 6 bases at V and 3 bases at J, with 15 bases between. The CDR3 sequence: CSAGRGNNNQPQHF. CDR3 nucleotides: TGCAGTGCCGGCCGGGGAAATAACAATCAGCCCCAGCATTTT.

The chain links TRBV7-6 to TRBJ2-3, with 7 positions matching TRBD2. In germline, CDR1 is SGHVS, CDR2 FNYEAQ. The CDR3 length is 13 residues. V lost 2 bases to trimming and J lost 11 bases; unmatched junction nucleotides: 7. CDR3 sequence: CASSLREGEGQYF. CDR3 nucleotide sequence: TGTGCCAGCAGCTTAAGGGAGGGCGAGGGGCAGTATTTT.

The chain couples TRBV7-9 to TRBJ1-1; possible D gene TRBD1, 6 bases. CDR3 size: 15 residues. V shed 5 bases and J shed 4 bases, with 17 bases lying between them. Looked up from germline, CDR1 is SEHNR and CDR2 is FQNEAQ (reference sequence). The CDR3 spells CASSTKTGPFTEAFF. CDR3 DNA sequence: TGTGCCAGCAGCACAAAGACAGGACCGTTCACTGAAGCTTTCTTT.

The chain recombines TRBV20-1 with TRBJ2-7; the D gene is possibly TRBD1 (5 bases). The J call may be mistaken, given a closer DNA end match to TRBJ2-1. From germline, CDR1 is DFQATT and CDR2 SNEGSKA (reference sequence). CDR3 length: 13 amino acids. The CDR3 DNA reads TGCAGTGCCCGAGACAGTTTCTACAATGAGCAGTTCTTC. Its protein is CSARDSFYNEQFF.

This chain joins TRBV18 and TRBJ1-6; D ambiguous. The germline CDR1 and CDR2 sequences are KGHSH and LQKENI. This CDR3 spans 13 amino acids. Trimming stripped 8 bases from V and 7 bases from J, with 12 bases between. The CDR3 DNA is TGTGCCAGCACGTCCGGGGAAAATTCACCCCTCCACTTT. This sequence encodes CASTSGENSPLHF.

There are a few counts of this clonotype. CDR3 loop: CSVMTQEGAGYGYTF. CDR3 coding DNA: TGCAGCGTAATGACCCAGGAGGGGGCTGGCTATGGCTACACCTTC. The chain couples TRBV29-1 to TRBJ1-2; 7 nucleotides align to TRBD1. The CDR3 has 15 residues. Germline values: CDR1 SQVTM, CDR2 ANQGSEA. The V and J ends lost 6 bases and 4 bases, in that order; junction bases with no gene match: 14.

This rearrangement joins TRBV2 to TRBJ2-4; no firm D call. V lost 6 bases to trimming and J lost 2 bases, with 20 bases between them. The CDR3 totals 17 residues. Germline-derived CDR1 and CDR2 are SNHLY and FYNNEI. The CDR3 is CASSRPTPGGPKNIQYF. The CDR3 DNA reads TGTGCCAGCAGCAGGCCCACCCCGGGTGGGCCCAAAAACATTCAGTACTTC.

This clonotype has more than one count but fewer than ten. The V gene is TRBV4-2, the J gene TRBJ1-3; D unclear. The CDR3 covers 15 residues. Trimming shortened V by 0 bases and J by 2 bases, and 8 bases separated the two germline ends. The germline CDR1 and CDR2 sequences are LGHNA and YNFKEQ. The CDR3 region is CASSQEWRAGNTIYF. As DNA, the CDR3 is TGTGCCAGCAGCCAAGAGTGGAGGGCTGGAAACACCATATATTTT.

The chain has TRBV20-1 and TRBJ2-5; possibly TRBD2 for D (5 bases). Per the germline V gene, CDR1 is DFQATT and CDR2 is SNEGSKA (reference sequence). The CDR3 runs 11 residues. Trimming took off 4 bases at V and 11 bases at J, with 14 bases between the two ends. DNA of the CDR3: TGCAGTGCTAATCTCTTTGGGGAGCAGTACTTC. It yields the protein CSANLFGEQYF.

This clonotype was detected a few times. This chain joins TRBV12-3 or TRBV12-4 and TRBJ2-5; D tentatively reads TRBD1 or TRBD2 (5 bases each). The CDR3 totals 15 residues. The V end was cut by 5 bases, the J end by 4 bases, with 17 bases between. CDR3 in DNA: TGTGCCAGCAGTCAGAGGGCTAACCAGGGAGAGACCCAGTACTTC. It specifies CASSQRANQGETQYF.

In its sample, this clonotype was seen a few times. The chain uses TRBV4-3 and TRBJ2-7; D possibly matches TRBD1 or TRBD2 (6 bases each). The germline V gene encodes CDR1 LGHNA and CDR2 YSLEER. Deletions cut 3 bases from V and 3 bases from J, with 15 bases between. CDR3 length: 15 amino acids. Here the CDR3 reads CASSQRTGAIYEQYF. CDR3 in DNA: TGCGCCAGCAGCCAGCGGACGGGGGCCATCTACGAGCAGTACTTC.

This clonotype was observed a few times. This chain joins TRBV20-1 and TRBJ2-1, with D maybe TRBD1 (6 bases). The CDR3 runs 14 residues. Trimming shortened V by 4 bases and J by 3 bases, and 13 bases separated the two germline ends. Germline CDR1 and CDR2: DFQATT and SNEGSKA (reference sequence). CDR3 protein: CSANAGTNYNEQFF. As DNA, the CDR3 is TGCAGTGCTAATGCCGGGACAAACTACAATGAGCAGTTCTTC.

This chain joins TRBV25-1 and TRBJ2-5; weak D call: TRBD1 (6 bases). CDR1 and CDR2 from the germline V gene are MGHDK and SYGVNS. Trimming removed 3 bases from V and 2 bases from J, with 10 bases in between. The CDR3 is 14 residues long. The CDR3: CASSELDRQETQYF. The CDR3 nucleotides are TGTGCCAGCAGTGAGTTGGACAGACAAGAGACCCAGTACTTC.

CDR3 protein: CSVGANRRVTEAFF. The CDR3 nucleotides read TGCAGCGTTGGGGCTAATAGGCGGGTGACTGAAGCTTTCTTT. V gene TRBV29-1 combines with J gene TRBJ1-1, with unresolved D. V was shortened by 4 bases and J by 5 bases, with 17 bases between the two germline ends. The CDR3 has 14 residues. The germline CDR1 and CDR2 sequences are SQVTM and ANQGSEA.

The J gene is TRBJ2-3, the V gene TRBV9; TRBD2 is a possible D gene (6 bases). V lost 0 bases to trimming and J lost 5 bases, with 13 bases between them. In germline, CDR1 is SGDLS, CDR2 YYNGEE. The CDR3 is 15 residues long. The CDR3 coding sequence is TGTGCCAGCAGCGTAGTGGGGGGACTGGGAGATACGCAGTATTTT. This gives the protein CASSVVGGLGDTQYF. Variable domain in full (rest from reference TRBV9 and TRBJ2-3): DSGVTQTPKHLITATGQRVTLRCSPRSGDLSVYWYQQSLDQGLQFLIQYYNGEERAKGNILERFSAQQFPDLHSELNLSSLELGDSALYFCASSVVGGLGDTQYFGPGTRLTVL.

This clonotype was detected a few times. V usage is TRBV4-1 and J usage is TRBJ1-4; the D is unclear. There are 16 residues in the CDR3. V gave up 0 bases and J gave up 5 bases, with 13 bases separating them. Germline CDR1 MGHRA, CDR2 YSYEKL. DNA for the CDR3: TGCGCCAGCAGCCAAGATCTGGCCAGTGGGAATGAAAAACTGTTTTTT. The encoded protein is CASSQDLASGNEKLFF.

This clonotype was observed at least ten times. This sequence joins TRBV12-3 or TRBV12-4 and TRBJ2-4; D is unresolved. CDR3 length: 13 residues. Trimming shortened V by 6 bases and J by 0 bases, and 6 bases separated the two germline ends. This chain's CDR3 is CASSLLAKNIQYF. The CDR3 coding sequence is TGTGCCAGCAGCTTGCTAGCCAAAAACATTCAGTACTTC.

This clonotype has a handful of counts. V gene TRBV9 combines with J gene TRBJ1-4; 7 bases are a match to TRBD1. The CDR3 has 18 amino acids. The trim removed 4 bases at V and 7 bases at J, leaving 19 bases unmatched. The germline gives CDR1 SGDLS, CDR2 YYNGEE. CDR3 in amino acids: CASSIEGALGGFGEKLFF. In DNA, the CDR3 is TGTGCCAGCAGCATAGAGGGGGCTCTCGGGGGCTTCGGTGAAAAACTGTTTTTT. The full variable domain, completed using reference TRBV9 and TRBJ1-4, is DSGVTQTPKHLITATGQRVTLRCSPRSGDLSVYWYQQSLDQGLQFLIQYYNGEERAKGNILERFSAQQFPDLHSELNLSSLELGDSALYFCASSIEGALGGFGEKLFFGSGTQLSVL.

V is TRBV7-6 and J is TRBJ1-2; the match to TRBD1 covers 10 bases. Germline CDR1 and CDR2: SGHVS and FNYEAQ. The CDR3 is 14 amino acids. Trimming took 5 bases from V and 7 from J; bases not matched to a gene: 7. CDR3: CASSPRGQGLGYTF. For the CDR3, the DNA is TGTGCCAGCAGCCCCCGGGGACAGGGGCTTGGCTACACCTTC.

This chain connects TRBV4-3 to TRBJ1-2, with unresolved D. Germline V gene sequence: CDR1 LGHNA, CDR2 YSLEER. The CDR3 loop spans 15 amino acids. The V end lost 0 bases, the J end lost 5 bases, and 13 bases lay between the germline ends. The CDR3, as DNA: TGCGCCAGCAGCCAAGATAGACGCGCTTCTTATGGCTACACCTTC. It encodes CASSQDRRASYGYTF.

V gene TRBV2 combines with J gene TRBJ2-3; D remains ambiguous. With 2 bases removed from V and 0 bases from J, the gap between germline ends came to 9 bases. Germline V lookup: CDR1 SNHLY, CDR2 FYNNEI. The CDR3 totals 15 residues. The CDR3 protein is CASSELYASTDTQYF. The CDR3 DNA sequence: TGTGCCAGCAGTGAATTGTACGCAAGCACAGATACGCAGTATTTT. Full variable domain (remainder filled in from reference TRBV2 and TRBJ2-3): EPEVTQTPSHQVTQMGQEVILRCVPISNHLYFYWYRQILGQKVEFLVSFYNNEISEKSEIFDDQFSVERPDGSNFTLKIRSTKLEDSAMYFCASSELYASTDTQYFGPGTRLTVL.

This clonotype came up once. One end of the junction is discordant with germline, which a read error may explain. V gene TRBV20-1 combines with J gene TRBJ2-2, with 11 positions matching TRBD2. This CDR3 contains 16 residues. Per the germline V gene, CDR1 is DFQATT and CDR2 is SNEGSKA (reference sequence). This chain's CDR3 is CTARPGLAEVAGELFF. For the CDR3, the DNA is TGCACTGCTAGGCCGGGACTAGCGGAGGTTGCCGGGGAGCTGTTTTTT.

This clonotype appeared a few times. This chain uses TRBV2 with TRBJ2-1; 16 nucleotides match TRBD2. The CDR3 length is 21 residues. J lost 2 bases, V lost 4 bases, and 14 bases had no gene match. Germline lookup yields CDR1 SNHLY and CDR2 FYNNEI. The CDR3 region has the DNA TGTGCCAGCAGTGGGGGACGGACCGGGACTAGCGGGGGGGCCACCTACAATGAGCAGTTCTTC. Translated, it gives CASSGGRTGTSGGATYNEQFF.

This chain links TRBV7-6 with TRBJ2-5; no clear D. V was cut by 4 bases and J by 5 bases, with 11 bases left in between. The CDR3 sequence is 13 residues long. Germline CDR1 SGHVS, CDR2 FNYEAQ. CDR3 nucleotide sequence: TGTGCCAGCAGCTCGCCTCCCTTGGAGACCCAGTACTTC. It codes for CASSSPPLETQYF.

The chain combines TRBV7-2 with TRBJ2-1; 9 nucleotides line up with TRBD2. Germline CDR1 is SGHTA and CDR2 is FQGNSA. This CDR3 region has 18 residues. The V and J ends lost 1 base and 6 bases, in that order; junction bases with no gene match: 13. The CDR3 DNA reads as TGTGCCAGCAGCTTAGTACGTGCGGGGCGGGGGGGCCGCAATGAGCAGTTCTTC. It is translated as CASSLVRAGRGGRNEQFF.

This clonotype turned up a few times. The CDR3 sequence: CASSPPNRVNEQYF. CDR3 DNA sequence: TGTGCCAGCAGCCCCCCGAACAGGGTAAACGAGCAGTACTTC. The J gene is TRBJ2-7, the V gene TRBV28; D is perhaps TRBD1 (6 bases). Trimming left V 6 bases short and J 5 bases short, with 17 bases between. Germline-derived CDR1 and CDR2 are MDHEN and SYDVKM. CDR3 length equals 14 residues.

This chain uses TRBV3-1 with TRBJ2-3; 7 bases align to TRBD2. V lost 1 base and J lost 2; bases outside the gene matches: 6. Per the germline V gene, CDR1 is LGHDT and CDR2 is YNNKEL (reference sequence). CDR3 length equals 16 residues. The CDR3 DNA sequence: TGTGCCAGCAGCCAAGTTCTGGGGGGGGACACAGATACGCAGTATTTT. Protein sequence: CASSQVLGGDTDTQYF.

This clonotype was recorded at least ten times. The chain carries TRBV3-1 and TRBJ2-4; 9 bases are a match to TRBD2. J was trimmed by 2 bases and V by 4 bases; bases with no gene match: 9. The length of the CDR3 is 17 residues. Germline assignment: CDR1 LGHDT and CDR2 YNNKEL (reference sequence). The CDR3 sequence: CASSPSGAGGTKNIQYF. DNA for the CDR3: TGTGCCAGCAGCCCGTCGGGAGCGGGGGGTACCAAAAACATTCAGTACTTC.

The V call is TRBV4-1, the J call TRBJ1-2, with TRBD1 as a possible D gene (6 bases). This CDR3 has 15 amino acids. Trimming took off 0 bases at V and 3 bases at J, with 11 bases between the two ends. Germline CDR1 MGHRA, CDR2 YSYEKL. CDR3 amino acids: CASSQDEQGDYGYTF. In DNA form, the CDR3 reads TGCGCCAGCAGCCAAGATGAACAGGGCGACTATGGCTACACCTTC.

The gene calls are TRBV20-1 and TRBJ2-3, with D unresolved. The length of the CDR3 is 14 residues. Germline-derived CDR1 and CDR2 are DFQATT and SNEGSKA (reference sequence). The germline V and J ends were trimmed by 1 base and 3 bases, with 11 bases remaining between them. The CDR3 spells CSARGYLETDTQYF. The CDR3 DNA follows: TGCAGTGCTAGAGGCTACCTCGAGACAGATACGCAGTATTTT.

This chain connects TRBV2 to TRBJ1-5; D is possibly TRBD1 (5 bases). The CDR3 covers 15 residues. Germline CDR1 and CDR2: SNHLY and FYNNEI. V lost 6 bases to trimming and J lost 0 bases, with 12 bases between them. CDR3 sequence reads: CASRGRQTSNQPQHF. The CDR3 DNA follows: TGTGCCAGCAGAGGGAGACAGACTAGCAATCAGCCCCAGCATTTT.